This is a list of T cell receptor beta chains from one sample in a study of beta chain features in type 1 diabetes. TCRdb keeps only in-frame clones here, not all; method: immunoSEQ multiplex PCR. This table has about 230,000 clones, over 8.5% appearing once. The source material was naive CD4+ T cells from blood. The receptors here all came from a young woman in good health. Each CDR3 is given with its conserved first and last residue. A D gene is named only where the DNA matches it firmly. Clone sizes are given selectively: once, few, many, or a class where the clone is expanded.

TRBJ2-5 | . | TRBV6-1 | . | CASSERVTRETQYF | TGTGCCAGCAGTGAACGCGTTACGCGAGAGACCCAGTACTTC
TRBJ2-3 | . | TRBV28 | TRBD2 | CASSRKIRLAGGSSTDTQYF | TGTGCCAGCAGTCGAAAAATTCGACTAGCGGGGGGTTCTAGCACAGATACGCAGTATTTT
TRBJ1-1 | many | TRBV18 | . | CASSLEITEAFF | TGTGCCAGCTCACTGGAGATTACTGAAGCTTTCTTT
TRBJ2-2 | . | TRBV5-4 | . | CASSRRGGNTGELFF | TGTGCCAGCAGCAGGAGGGGGGGGAACACCGGGGAGCTGTTTTTT
TRBJ1-5 | . | TRBV5-1 | . | CASSLEGSPGQPQHF | TGCGCCAGCAGCTTGGAAGGATCTCCAGGACAGCCCCAGCATTTT
TRBJ1-5 | . | TRBV2 | . | CASTRAWEQPQHF | TGTGCCAGCACGAGGGCGTGGGAACAGCCCCAGCATTTT
TRBJ2-3 | . | TRBV9 | TRBD2 | CASSGRLADTQYF | TGTGCCAGCAGCGGTCGACTAGCGGATACGCAGTATTTT
TRBJ2-1 | . | TRBV7-2 | TRBD2 | CASSASSGSDEQFF | TGTGCCAGCAGCGCTTCTAGCGGGAGCGATGAGCAGTTCTTC
TRBJ1-5 | few | TRBV4-1 | TRBD1 | CASSQTKDRDYSNQPQHF | TGCGCCAGCAGCCAGACCAAGGACAGGGATTATAGCAATCAGCCCCAGCATTTT
TRBJ1-4 | few | TRBV7-9 | TRBD1 | CASSPRTGRGEKLFF | TGTGCCAGCAGCCCCCGGACAGGGCGAGGGGAAAAACTGTTTTTT
TRBJ2-3 | few | TRBV7-8 | . | CASSLLPRGGTDTQYF | TGTGCCAGCAGCTTACTTCCCCGGGGAGGTACAGATACGCAGTATTTT
TRBJ2-7 | few | TRBV11-2 | TRBD1 | CASSLDGQGGMYEQYF | TGTGCCAGCAGCTTAGACGGACAGGGGGGGATGTACGAGCAGTACTTC
TRBJ2-2 | few | TRBV28 | . | CASRPPNLHTGELFF | TGTGCCAGCAGACCACCTAACCTCCACACCGGGGAGCTGTTTTTT
TRBJ2-7 | . | TRBV2 | TRBD2 | CASIRDPLGGYEQYF | TGTGCCAGCATCAGGGACCCCTTGGGAGGGTACGAGCAGTACTTC
TRBJ1-1 | few | TRBV4-1 | . | CASSHAGRTEAFF | TGCGCCAGCAGCCACGCAGGGCGTACTGAAGCTTTCTTT
TRBJ1-2 | . | TRBV19 | . | CASSISSRDGYTF | TGTGCCAGTAGTATCTCCAGCAGGGATGGCTACACCTTC
TRBJ1-5 | few | TRBV18 | TRBD1 | CASSLSNRQGNQPQHF | TGTGCCAGCTCACTCAGTAACCGACAGGGGAATCAGCCCCAGCATTTT
TRBJ2-7 | few | TRBV6-1 | . | CASSVQGLSYEQYF | TGTGCCAGCAGTGTACAGGGTTTGTCCTACGAGCAGTACTTC
TRBJ1-5 | few | TRBV7-8 | . | CASSPDNRGNQPQHF | TGTGCCAGCAGCCCAGACAACAGGGGCAATCAGCCCCAGCATTTT
TRBJ1-5 | few | TRBV11-2 | . | CASSVNSNQPQHF | TGTGCCAGCAGCGTCAATAGCAATCAGCCCCAGCATTTT
TRBJ2-7 | . | TRBV7-9 | TRBD1 | CASSLAPGGQGAHEQYF | TGTGCCAGCAGCTTAGCGCCCGGGGGACAGGGGGCCCACGAGCAGTACTTC
TRBJ2-7 | . | TRBV11-2 | . | CASSLAGSYEQYF | TGTGCCAGCAGCTTAGCAGGATCCTACGAGCAGTACTTC
TRBJ1-2 | . | TRBV29-1 | TRBD1 | CSVGGQMNGYTF | TGCAGCGTTGGGGGACAGATGAACGGCTACACCTTC
TRBJ1-1 | . | TRBV19 | TRBD1 | CASRRDRVRNTEAFF | TGTGCCAGTAGGCGGGACAGGGTGAGGAACACTGAAGCTTTCTTT